The 11 T cell receptor beta chains in this list originate from one sample, sequenced in a study of cytomegalovirus exposure and HLA in healthy donors (dated by TCRdb to the late 2010s). Library prep was done by the immunoSEQ multiplex PCR assay. The multiplex PCR relied on a mix of 60 forward primers for TCR Vbeta segments and 13 reverse primers for TCR Jbeta segments. This is the immuneACCESS table as TCRdb keeps it, with only in-frame sequences that have V and J called. A part of the clones is gone; compared with another copy, unresolved V genes explain less than half, and the rest is unexplained. In all, the sample holds around 200,000 clones, and 75% to 90% of those were seen once. The ten biggest clones cover around 0.3% of the sample. The specimen was PBMCs. Receptor source: a woman in her thirties in good health and CMV-seronegative.

This chain joins TRBV27 and TRBJ2-1; 10 bases line up with TRBD2. J was trimmed by 0 bases and V by 6 bases; bases with no gene match: 2. The CDR3 extends over 15 amino acids. Germline CDR1 reads MNHEY; CDR2 reads SMNVEV (reference sequence). CDR3 amino acids: CASRGLAVSYNEQFF. Written as DNA, the CDR3 is TGTGCCAGCAGAGGACTAGCGGTCTCCTACAATGAGCAGTTCTTC.

This clone was seen a single time. The J gene is TRBJ2-5, the V gene TRBV7-8; 10 bases agree with TRBD1. With the DNA end fitting TRBJ2-7 better, the J assignment may be wrong. The CDR3 has 14 residues. The germline V gene encodes CDR1 SGHVS and CDR2 FQNEAQ. CDR3 in amino acids: CASSQGQGDYEQYF. CDR3 in DNA: TGTGCCAGCAGCCAAGGACAGGGGGATTACGAGCAGTACTTC.

This clone appeared once. The V call is TRBV5-1, the J call TRBJ2-1, with 8 bases matching TRBD1. In germline, CDR1 is SGHRS, CDR2 YFSETQ. The CDR3 is 15 residues long. Germline trimming cut 0 bases from V and 2 bases from J; bases unmatched to any gene: 1. The CDR3: CASSLATGAYNEQFF. As DNA, the CDR3 is TGCGCCAGCAGCTTGGCGACAGGGGCCTACAATGAGCAGTTCTTC.

The chain links TRBV28 to TRBJ1-1; 10 bases agree with TRBD1. This CDR3 has 14 amino acids. Trimming took 3 bases from V and 5 from J; bases not matched to a gene: 3. Germline loops: CDR1 MDHEN, CDR2 SYDVKM. For the CDR3, the DNA is TGTGCCAGCAGTTTGGGACAGGGGAGGACTGAAGCTTTCTTT. It codes for CASSLGQGRTEAFF.

V is TRBV10-2 and J is TRBJ2-7, with 7 bases aligning to TRBD2. V was pared by 6 bases and J by 0 bases, with 2 bases of the junction left unmatched. This CDR3 region has 13 residues. CDR1 and CDR2 from the germline V gene are WSHSY and SAAADI. The CDR3 region has the DNA TGCGCCAGCAGCTTAGCGGGCTCCTACGAGCAGTACTTC. It translates to CASSLAGSYEQYF.

The chain recombines TRBV5-1 with TRBJ2-1, with D tentatively TRBD1 (7 bases). This CDR3 is 16 amino acids long. Germline assignment: CDR1 SGHRS and CDR2 YFSETQ. Between the trimmed V and J ends, which lost 3 bases and 7 bases, there was a span of 20 bases. CDR3 DNA: TGCGCCAGCAGCTACCAAGGTAGGACAGGAGGGAATGAGCAGTTCTTC. Translated, it gives CASSYQGRTGGNEQFF.

The rearrangement links TRBV5-1 to TRBJ2-7, with D perhaps TRBD1 (6 bases). The CDR3 extends over 14 amino acids. V was trimmed by 4 bases and J by 3 bases, leaving 14 bases between them. Germline CDR1 and CDR2: SGHRS and YFSETQ. The CDR3 here is CASSRDRSLYEQYF. In nucleotides, the CDR3 is TGCGCCAGCAGCCGCGACAGGAGCCTCTACGAGCAGTACTTC.

V gene TRBV7-9 combines with J gene TRBJ1-4, with D possibly TRBD1 on 6 matching bases. The CDR3 loop spans 15 amino acids. Trimming took 5 bases from V and 8 from J, leaving 18 bases between them. CDR1 SEHNR and CDR2 FQNEAQ come from the germline V gene (reference sequence). The CDR3 sequence: CASSPKSQGVEKLFF. The CDR3 DNA sequence: TGTGCCAGCAGCCCAAAGTCACAGGGCGTCGAAAAACTGTTTTTT.

V gene TRBV5-4 combines with J gene TRBJ2-4; 12 nucleotides match TRBD2. The CDR3 is made up of 17 amino acids. After removal of 3 bases from V and 2 bases from J, the junction contained 6 bases not matched to a gene. The germline V gene has CDR1 SGHNT and CDR2 YYREEE (reference sequence). CDR3 DNA: TGTGCCAGCAGCTCTCGAGGACTAGCGGGGACCAAAAACATTCAGTACTTC. It translates to CASSSRGLAGTKNIQYF.

The sample holds one count of this clone. This chain connects TRBV5-1 to TRBJ2-7, with 13 bases aligning to TRBD2. J was trimmed by 6 bases and V by 2 bases; bases with no gene match: 8. This CDR3 is 16 amino acids long. Germline CDR1 is SGHRS and CDR2 is YFSETQ. The CDR3 nucleotides are TGCGCCAGCAGCTTTTCCGGGACTAGCGGGGTCAGCGAGCAGTACTTC. Protein: CASSFSGTSGVSEQYF.

V is TRBV14 and J is TRBJ2-5, with 10 positions matching TRBD2. The CDR3 length is 15 residues. Germline lookup yields CDR1 SGHDN and CDR2 FVKESK. V gave up 2 bases and J gave up 5 bases; unmatched junction bases: 5. The CDR3 nucleotides are TGTGCCAGCAGCCAATTAGCGGGGGGAGATGAGACCCAGTACTTC. It encodes CASSQLAGGDETQYF.